A selection of T cell receptor beta chains follows, all from one sample in a study of cytomegalovirus exposure and HLA in healthy donors. Repertoires were generated with immunoSEQ multiplex PCR, while TCRdb's copy carries only in-frame clones and drops some. The sample lists 90,000 to 120,000 clones, 82% seen once, with less than 3.5% in the top ten. The sequenced material came from PBMCs. The source of these receptors is a young man in good health and CMV-seropositive. Both conserved end residues are part of each CDR3. The D gene is left open where the match is weak. Size is stated for part of the rows, as once, few or many counts, or as a class when the clone is expanded.

j_call v_call d_call clone_size cdr3_aa cdr3_nt
TRBJ1-1 TRBV10-1 . . CASSESGGGMNTEAFF TGCGCCAGCAGTGAGTCTGGGGGGGGGATGAACACTGAAGCTTTCTTT
TRBJ2-3 TRBV12-5 . . CASGPPEAYSTDTQYF TGTGCTAGTGGTCCCCCCGAAGCATATAGCACAGATACGCAGTATTTT
TRBJ1-4 TRBV4-1 . . CASSHRTYESKLFF TGCGCCAGCAGCCACCGGACTTACGAGTCTAAACTGTTTTTT
TRBJ2-6 TRBV4-1 . . CASSQDRGTSSGANGLTF TGCGCCAGCAGCCAAGATAGGGGAACAAGCTCTGGGGCCAACGGCCTGACTTTC
TRBJ2-7 TRBV7-9 TRBD2 . CASSSGLAGVTKYEQYF TGTGCCAGCAGCTCCGGACTAGCGGGGGTTACGAAATACGAGCAGTACTTC
TRBJ2-7 TRBV7-9 . . CASSPTGGNIYEQYF TGTGCCAGCAGCCCGACAGGCGGAAATATCTACGAGCAGTACTTC
TRBJ1-5 TRBV10-2 . . CASSESGGGGNQPQHF TGCGCCAGCAGTGAGTCGGGGGGAGGAGGCAATCAGCCCCAGCATTTT
TRBJ2-5 TRBV18 . . CASSPLSGETQYF TGTGCCAGCTCACCACTTAGCGGAGAGACCCAGTACTTC
TRBJ1-2 TRBV9 TRBD1 . CASSRALGQEYGYTF TGTGCCAGCAGCAGAGCCTTGGGACAGGAGTATGGCTACACCTTC
TRBJ1-4 TRBV9 TRBD1 . CASSIGQGVANEKLFF TGTGCCAGCAGCATCGGACAGGGAGTGGCTAATGAAAAACTGTTTTTT
TRBJ1-1 TRBV7-9 TRBD1 . CASSLGTGGQAFF TGTGCCAGCAGCTTAGGGACAGGGGGACAAGCTTTCTTT
TRBJ2-7 TRBV15 TRBD1 . CATSRVGQGQSEQYF TGTGCCACCAGCAGAGTTGGACAGGGACAGAGCGAGCAGTACTTC
TRBJ1-2 TRBV30 . . CAWSVSLTGTKTNYGYTF TGTGCCTGGAGTGTCTCCCTTACCGGGACAAAGACTAACTATGGCTACACCTTC
TRBJ2-7 TRBV5-5 TRBD2 . CASSLTSGDLNFYEQYF TGTGCCAGCAGCCTTACTAGCGGGGACCTGAACTTCTACGAGCAGTACTTC
TRBJ1-6 TRBV2 . . CASSGAQIGQPNSPLHF TGTGCCAGCAGTGGAGCCCAAATAGGACAGCCTAATTCACCCCTCCACTTT
TRBJ1-2 TRBV5-1 TRBD1 . CASSDGQGGGYTF TGCGCCAGCAGCGACGGACAGGGCGGCGGCTACACCTTC
TRBJ2-2 TRBV2 . . CASNTNTGELFF TGTGCCAGCAATACGAACACCGGGGAGCTGTTTTTT
TRBJ1-1 TRBV30 . . CAWSALINTEAFF TGTGCCTGGAGTGCTTTAATTAACACTGAAGCTTTCTTT
TRBJ2-3 TRBV6-1 . . CASSEPTDTQYF TGTGCCAGCAGTGAACCAACAGATACGCAGTATTTT
TRBJ1-2 TRBV10-3 . . CAISEYSDGYTF TGTGCCATCAGTGAGTATTCTGATGGCTACACCTTC
TRBJ2-7 TRBV11-1 . . CASSLGGTTYEQYF TGTGCCAGCAGCTTAGGCGGGACGACCTACGAGCAGTACTTC
TRBJ1-5 TRBV2 . . CASTTGNGNQPQHF TGTGCCAGCACTACAGGAAACGGGAATCAGCCCCAGCATTTT
TRBJ2-7 TRBV2 TRBD1 . CASSERVTGNLREQYF TGTGCCAGCAGTGAAAGGGTGACAGGGAATCTACGGGAGCAGTACTTC
TRBJ2-3 TRBV9 . . CASIISFTSSADTQYF TGTGCCAGCATCATCTCGTTCACTAGCTCCGCAGATACGCAGTATTTT
TRBJ2-7 TRBV29-1 TRBD1 . CSVGRDRGREKQYF TGCAGCGTGGGACGGGACAGGGGGCGCGAAAAGCAGTACTTC
TRBJ2-3 TRBV5-1 TRBD1 . CASSLGTGGAVDTQYF TGCGCCAGCAGCTTGGGGACAGGGGGAGCGGTAGATACGCAGTATTTT
TRBJ1-2 TRBV5-6 . . CASSLDQFYGYTF TGTGCCAGCAGCCTAGACCAATTCTATGGCTACACCTTC
TRBJ2-2 TRBV5-1 TRBD1 . CASSLDRGRHTGELFF TGCGCCAGCAGCTTGGACAGGGGTCGGCACACCGGGGAGCTGTTTTTT
TRBJ2-5 TRBV10-2 TRBD1 . CASSEVQGYEETQYF TGCGCCAGCAGTGAGGTACAGGGGTATGAAGAGACCCAGTACTTC
TRBJ2-5 TRBV7-8 TRBD2 . CASSLAPAGVGETQYF TGTGCCAGCAGCTTAGCCCCCGCGGGGGTCGGCGAGACCCAGTACTTC
TRBJ1-1 TRBV18 . . CASSPPNTQNTEAFF TGTGCCAGCTCACCACCGAACACCCAGAACACTGAAGCTTTCTTT
TRBJ1-5 TRBV2 . . CASTLGQPQPQHF TGTGCCAGCACACTCGGACAGCCTCAGCCCCAGCATTTT
TRBJ1-1 TRBV2 . . CASSLSNTEAFF TGTGCCAGCAGCCTCTCTAACACTGAAGCTTTCTTT
TRBJ2-5 TRBV10-1 TRBD2 . CASSDPGLAEETQYF TGCGCCAGCAGTGATCCGGGACTAGCGGAAGAGACCCAGTACTTC
TRBJ1-2 TRBV2 TRBD1 few CASSVTDRVNYGYTF TGTGCCAGCAGTGTAACCGACAGGGTTAACTATGGCTACACCTTC
TRBJ2-3 TRBV7-2 . . CASSLASGVVITDTQYF TGTGCCAGCAGCTTAGCATCGGGAGTGGTAATTACAGATACGCAGTATTTT
TRBJ2-1 TRBV5-6 . . CASSWRGLLGNYNEQFF TGTGCCAGCAGCTGGCGGGGCCTACTCGGAAATTACAATGAGCAGTTCTTC
TRBJ1-2 TRBV4-1 TRBD1 . CASSPAGTDSTNYGYTF TGCGCCAGCAGCCCCGCCGGGACAGACTCAACTAACTATGGCTACACCTTC
TRBJ1-3 TRBV9 TRBD1 . CASSPPGQGGDTIYF TGTGCCAGCAGCCCACCGGGACAGGGAGGGGACACCATATATTTT
TRBJ2-1 TRBV10-3 TRBD2 . CAIRDSGGSYNEQFF TGTGCCATCAGGGATAGCGGGGGGTCCTACAATGAGCAGTTCTTC
TRBJ1-2 TRBV19 TRBD1 . CASLGDRGYGYTF TGTGCCAGCCTGGGGGACAGGGGCTATGGCTACACCTTC
TRBJ2-2 TRBV11-2 TRBD2 . CASSLFQLAGANTGELFF TGTGCCAGCAGCTTATTTCAACTAGCGGGGGCGAACACCGGGGAGCTGTTTTTT
TRBJ1-2 TRBV14 TRBD1 few CASSQDRDSYGYTF TGTGCCAGCAGCCAAGACCGGGACAGCTATGGCTACACCTTC
TRBJ1-3 TRBV2 . . CASSDWGGNTIYF TGTGCCAGCAGTGATTGGGGCGGAAACACCATATATTTT
TRBJ1-6 TRBV2 . . CASTRQVYNSPLHF TGTGCCAGCACTAGACAGGTCTATAATTCACCCCTCCACTTT
TRBJ1-2 TRBV2 TRBD1 . CASRTRDSSNYGYTF TGTGCCAGCAGGACCCGGGACAGCTCGAACTATGGCTACACCTTC
TRBJ2-3 TRBV7-7 TRBD1 . CASSETGVKDTQYF TGTGCCAGCAGCGAGACAGGGGTCAAAGATACGCAGTATTTT
TRBJ1-6 TRBV5-4 . once CASSLLRTYNSPLHF TGTGCCAGCAGCTTGTTGAGGACCTATAATTCACCCCTCCACTTT
TRBJ1-5 TRBV7-8 TRBD1 . CASSLAPTGGFQPQHF TGTGCCAGCAGCTTAGCGCCGACAGGGGGCTTTCAGCCCCAGCATTTT
TRBJ1-6 TRBV11-2 . . CASSLNGPQVPLHF TGTGCCAGCAGCTTAAATGGGCCCCAAGTACCCCTCCACTTT
TRBJ1-1 TRBV5-4 . few CASSLDGRAPEAFF TGTGCCAGCAGCTTAGATGGTCGAGCACCTGAAGCTTTCTTT
TRBJ2-1 TRBV7-9 TRBD2 . CASTLSGGSNNEQFF TGTGCCAGCACCCTTAGCGGGGGGTCAAACAATGAGCAGTTCTTC
TRBJ2-2 TRBV6-4 TRBD2 few CASSDGRLAAGELFF TGTGCCAGCAGTGACGGTAGACTAGCGGCCGGGGAGCTGTTTTTT
TRBJ2-7 TRBV5-4 . . CASSFGQGLSYEQYF TGTGCCAGCAGCTTTGGTCAGGGGCTTTCCTACGAGCAGTACTTC